The T cell receptor (beta chain) under discussion was sequenced for a study of T cell changes during pregnancy in multiple sclerosis. The CDR3 has 13 residues. With V trimmed by 5 bases and J by 4 bases, 2 bases remained unmatched. Germline loops: CDR1 SGHVS, CDR2 FQNEAQ. Data came from immunoSEQ multiplex PCR; TCRdb stores just in-frame clones and leaves some out. Of around 65,000 clones listed, roughly 90% are singletons. The sequenced sample was peripheral blood, obtained in the second trimester of pregnancy. This clonotype originated in a female donor in good health, enrolled as a control in a pregnancy study. The chain is built from TRBV7-8 and TRBJ2-7; 10 bases line up with TRBD2. The chain's CDR3 is CASSQTSGYEQYF. DNA for the CDR3: TGTGCCAGCAGCCAGACTAGCGGGTACGAGCAGTACTTC.